The rows below give T cell receptor beta chains drawn from one sample of a study of blood T cell repertoires in COVID-19. The repertoire was sequenced with immunoSEQ multiplex PCR; TCRdb's copy has only in-frame clones and lacks some. The sample has about 120,000 clones, more than 75% seen once; the top ten hold under 4%. Sequencing input: peripheral blood. The receptors derive from a man aged 60 to 69 with acute or convalescent COVID-19. Each CDR3 is given with its conserved first and last residue. Fields, in order: J gene, clone size, V gene, D gene, CDR3 protein, CDR3 DNA. D genes are given only for firm matches. Not every row has a clone size; where given, it reads once, few, many or a size class.

>TRBJ2-1|once|TRBV2|.
CASNGVSYNEQFF
TGTGCCAGCAACGGGGTGTCCTACAATGAGCAGTTCTTC
>TRBJ2-3|.|TRBV6-2/TRBV6-3|.
CASSYTFQEGSDTQYF
TGTGCCAGCAGTTATACGTTTCAGGAGGGTTCAGATACGCAGTATTTT
>TRBJ2-1|few|TRBV28|TRBD2
CASSPAPHSGNNNEQFF
TGTGCCAGCAGTCCTGCCCCCCATAGCGGGAATAACAATGAGCAGTTCTTC
>TRBJ2-1|.|TRBV13|TRBD1
CASSFGQGSYNEQFF
TGTGCCAGCAGCTTCGGACAGGGGAGCTACAATGAGCAGTTCTTC
>TRBJ2-7|.|TRBV19|TRBD2
CASSMNPGLALGEQYF
TGTGCCAGTAGTATGAATCCGGGACTAGCGCTCGGTGAGCAGTACTTC
>TRBJ2-1|.|TRBV28|TRBD2
CASSLRSSGDEQFF
TGTGCCAGCAGTTTAAGGTCTAGCGGGGATGAGCAGTTCTTC
>TRBJ1-5|.|TRBV2|.
CASSGTVPNSNQPQHF
TGTGCCAGCAGTGGGACAGTGCCAAATAGCAATCAGCCCCAGCATTTT
>TRBJ2-1|.|TRBV7-9|.
CASSSNWNEQFF
TGTGCCAGCAGCTCTAATTGGAATGAGCAGTTCTTC
>TRBJ2-5|.|TRBV4-3|.
CASSRDAGETQYF
TGCGCCAGCAGCCGAGACGCCGGGGAGACCCAGTACTTC
>TRBJ1-1|.|TRBV5-6|.
CASSLQGWGTEAFF
TGTGCCAGCAGCTTGCAGGGTTGGGGCACTGAAGCTTTCTTT
>TRBJ2-7|.|TRBV3-1/TRBV3-2|.
CASSQDGARWGEEQYF
TGTGCCAGCAGCCAAGATGGGGCCAGGTGGGGGGAGGAGCAGTACTTC
>TRBJ1-4|.|TRBV21-1|.
CASSDGQGNEKLFF
TGTGCCAGCAGCGACGGACAGGGGAATGAAAAACTGTTTTTT
>TRBJ2-7|.|TRBV6-1|.
CASSDPQGRYEQYF
TGTGCCAGTAGTGATCCCCAGGGGCGGTACGAGCAGTACTTC
>TRBJ1-1|.|TRBV6-5|.
CASRDDSLNTEAFF
TGTGCCAGCAGGGACGACAGCTTGAACACTGAAGCTTTCTTT
>TRBJ1-1|.|TRBV2|.
CASSLQEGEAFF
TGTGCCAGCAGCCTCCAGGAGGGAGAAGCTTTCTTT
>TRBJ2-3|.|TRBV7-2|.
CASSLDNRGDTQYF
TGTGCCAGCAGCTTAGACAACCGCGGAGATACGCAGTATTTT
>TRBJ1-1|.|TRBV19|TRBD1
CASTPGQGITEAFF
TGTGCCAGTACCCCGGGACAGGGGATTACCGAAGCTTTCTTT
>TRBJ2-5|.|TRBV6-5|TRBD1
CASSYSPLGQGETQYF
TGTGCCAGCAGTTACTCCCCCCTTGGACAGGGGGAGACCCAGTACTTC
>TRBJ2-7|.|TRBV6-5|.
CASSKGSGAGYEQYF
TGTGCCAGCAGCAAAGGGTCAGGGGCCGGCTACGAGCAGTACTTC
>TRBJ1-5|.|TRBV7-2|TRBD1
CASTEGQNVGQPQHF
TGTGCCAGCACCGAGGGACAGAATGTGGGTCAGCCCCAGCATTTT
>TRBJ1-2|.|TRBV9|TRBD1
CASSDPGTGNIYGYTF
TGTGCCAGCAGCGACCCAGGGACAGGGAATATCTATGGCTACACCTTC
>TRBJ2-3|.|TRBV5-1|.
CASSLGSALGGTDTQYF
TGCGCCAGCAGCTTGGGGTCCGCCCTCGGGGGCACAGATACGCAGTATTTT
>TRBJ1-6|.|TRBV28|.
CASSPERGSYNSPLHF
TGTGCCAGCAGTCCCGAGCGGGGGTCCTATAATTCACCCCTCCACTTT
>TRBJ2-7|.|TRBV27|TRBD2
CASSSPAGAREQYF
TGTGCCAGCAGTTCCCCAGCGGGAGCACGCGAGCAGTACTTC
>TRBJ2-7|.|TRBV3-1/TRBV3-2|.
CASSQATYEQYF
TGTGCCAGCAGCCAAGCAACCTACGAGCAGTACTTC
>TRBJ1-5|.|TRBV19|TRBD1
CASMEGQGGFNQPQHF
TGTGCCAGTATGGAGGGACAGGGGGGCTTTAATCAGCCCCAGCATTTT
>TRBJ2-7|.|TRBV6-2/TRBV6-3|.
CASSSMREQYF
TGTGCCAGCAGTTCCATGAGGGAGCAGTACTTC
>TRBJ2-1|.|TRBV27|.
CASSAAYDEQFF
TGTGCCAGCAGTGCGGCCTATGATGAGCAGTTCTTC
>TRBJ1-1|.|TRBV27|TRBD1
CASSPTFDRAPEAFF
TGTGCCAGCAGTCCAACCTTCGACAGGGCCCCTGAAGCTTTCTTT
>TRBJ1-1|once|TRBV18|.
CASSPVQEPIEAFF
TGTGCCAGCTCACCGGTACAGGAGCCCATTGAAGCTTTCTTT
>TRBJ1-3|.|TRBV6-2/TRBV6-3|.
CASSRPGLRNTIYF
TGTGCCAGCAGTCGTCCGGGACTAAGAAACACCATATATTTT
>TRBJ2-2|.|TRBV3-1/TRBV3-2|.
CASSAPGTNTGELFF
TGTGCCAGCTCAGCCCCGGGGACGAACACCGGGGAGCTGTTTTTT
>TRBJ2-7|.|TRBV4-3|.
CASSHRTFPKESYEQYF
TGCGCCAGCAGCCACCGCACTTTCCCTAAGGAGTCCTACGAGCAGTACTTC
>TRBJ2-7|.|TRBV18|.
CASSPVSGTTGGEQYF
TGTGCCAGCTCACCAGTCTCCGGGACAACGGGTGGCGAGCAGTACTTC
>TRBJ2-5|.|TRBV6-5|.
CATQVSGPEETQYF
TGTGCCACCCAGGTCTCAGGGCCCGAAGAGACCCAGTACTTC
>TRBJ2-7|.|TRBV2|.
CASSKAEPPYEQYF
TGTGCCAGCTCGAAAGCGGAGCCTCCCTACGAGCAGTACTTC
>TRBJ2-5|.|TRBV7-8|.
CASSLVGQRETQYF
TGTGCCAGCAGCTTAGTCGGACAGCGAGAGACCCAGTACTTC
>TRBJ1-2|.|TRBV29-1|.
CSVETQGRYGYTF
TGCAGCGTTGAGACCCAGGGGCGCTATGGCTACACCTTC
>TRBJ2-3|.|TRBV6-5|TRBD1
CASSYSGTGGDTQYF
TGTGCCAGCAGTTACTCGGGGACAGGTGGAGATACGCAGTATTTT
>TRBJ1-1|.|TRBV5-1|.
CASSLGQVDEAFF
TGCGCCAGCAGCTTGGGACAGGTAGATGAAGCTTTCTTT
>TRBJ1-2|once|TRBV29-1|.
CSVRAGVDGYTF
TGCAGCGTCCGGGCAGGGGTTGATGGCTACACCTTC
>TRBJ1-1|.|TRBV10-1|.
CASSYDTNTEAFF
TGCGCCAGCAGTTACGACACGAACACTGAAGCTTTCTTT
>TRBJ2-5|.|TRBV12-3/TRBV12-4|.
CASSQGNGETQYF
TGTGCCAGCAGCCAGGGGAACGGGGAGACCCAGTACTTC
>TRBJ1-3|.|TRBV6-1|.
CASCDTRSGNTIYF
TGTGCCAGCTGTGACACTCGCTCTGGAAACACCATATATTTT
>TRBJ2-1|once|TRBV7-3|.
CASSFRDTDNEQFF
TGTGCCAGCAGCTTCCGGGACACCGACAATGAGCAGTTCTTC
>TRBJ2-1|.|TRBV5-4|.
CASSPVGREQFF
TGTGCCAGCAGCCCCGTGGGGCGCGAGCAGTTCTTC
>TRBJ2-1|.|TRBV5-4|TRBD2
CASSRYSGSSTYNEQFF
TGTGCCAGCAGCCGTTATAGCGGGAGCAGCACCTACAATGAGCAGTTCTTC
>TRBJ1-5|.|TRBV7-9|.
CASSLSAGDSNQPQHF
TGTGCCAGCAGCTTATCGGCGGGGGACAGCAATCAGCCCCAGCATTTT
>TRBJ1-5|.|TRBV7-2|TRBD1
CASSRTGVGNQPQHF
TGTGCCAGCAGTCGGACAGGGGTCGGCAATCAGCCCCAGCATTTT
>TRBJ1-2|.|TRBV7-9|.
CASSAGSNYGYTF
TGTGCCAGCAGCGCAGGATCTAACTATGGCTACACCTTC
>TRBJ2-7|.|TRBV29-1|.
CSVLDRLSSYEQYF
TGCAGCGTTTTAGACAGGCTGAGCTCCTACGAGCAGTACTTC
>TRBJ2-3|once|TRBV9|TRBD2
CASSARTSATDTQYF
TGTGCCAGCAGCGCCAGGACTAGCGCGACAGATACGCAGTATTTT
>TRBJ1-4|.|TRBV28|TRBD1
CASSWDRGREKLFF
TGTGCCAGCAGTTGGGACAGGGGAAGGGAAAAACTGTTTTTT
>TRBJ2-5|.|TRBV11-2|TRBD2
CASSLGAGAGETQYF
TGTGCCAGCAGCTTAGGGGCGGGAGCAGGAGAGACCCAGTACTTC
>TRBJ1-6|.|TRBV30|TRBD1
CACSRQGDYNSPLHF
TGTGCCTGTTCCCGACAGGGAGACTATAATTCACCCCTCCACTTT
>TRBJ2-5|.|TRBV5-1|TRBD2
CASSLVASGSWVETQYF
TGCGCCAGCAGCTTGGTAGCTAGCGGGAGCTGGGTGGAGACCCAGTACTTC
>TRBJ1-1|.|TRBV6-2/TRBV6-3|.
CASSLGGGAEAFF
TGTGCCAGCAGTTTGGGGGGTGGCGCTGAAGCTTTCTTT
>TRBJ2-1|.|TRBV5-6|TRBD2
CASSRGLAGGNEQFF
TGTGCCAGCAGCCGAGGGCTAGCGGGAGGCAATGAGCAGTTCTTC
>TRBJ2-1|once|TRBV5-5|.
CASSLGTLGANEQFF
TGTGCCAGCAGCTTGGGGACACTGGGGGCCAATGAGCAGTTCTTC